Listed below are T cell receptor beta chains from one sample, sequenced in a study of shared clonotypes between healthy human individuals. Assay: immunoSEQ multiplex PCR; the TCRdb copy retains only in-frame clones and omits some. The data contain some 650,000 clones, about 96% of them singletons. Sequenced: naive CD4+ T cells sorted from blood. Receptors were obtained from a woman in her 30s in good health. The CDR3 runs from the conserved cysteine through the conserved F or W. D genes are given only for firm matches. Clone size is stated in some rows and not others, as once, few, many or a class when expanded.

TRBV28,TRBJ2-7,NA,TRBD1,CASSLQGQGVVEQYF,TGTGCCAGCAGTCTCCAGGGCCAGGGGGTGGTGGAGCAGTACTTC
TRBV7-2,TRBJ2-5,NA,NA,CASSLVVETQYF,TGTGCCAGCAGCTTAGTTGTTGAGACCCAGTACTTC
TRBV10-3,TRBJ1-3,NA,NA,CAISTPGKSGNTIYF,TGTGCCATCAGCACCCCGGGAAAGTCTGGAAACACCATATATTTT
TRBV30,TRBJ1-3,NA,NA,CAWSVSGNTIYF,TGTGCCTGGAGTGTCTCTGGAAACACCATATATTTT
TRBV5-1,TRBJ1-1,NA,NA,CASRYGWRSSNTEAFF,TGCGCCAGCAGATACGGGTGGCGAAGCTCGAACACTGAAGCTTTCTTT
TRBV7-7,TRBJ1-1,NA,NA,CASSRTENTEAFF,TGTGCCAGCAGCCGCACGGAGAACACTGAAGCTTTCTTT
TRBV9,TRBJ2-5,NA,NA,CASSVGPSETQYF,TGTGCCAGCAGCGTCGGACCCTCAGAGACCCAGTACTTC
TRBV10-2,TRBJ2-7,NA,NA,CAVWGGRSYEQYF,TGCGCCGTATGGGGGGGGCGCTCCTACGAGCAGTACTTC
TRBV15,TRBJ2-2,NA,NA,CATSNRDWGELFF,TGTGCCACCAGCAATAGGGACTGGGGGGAGCTGTTTTTT
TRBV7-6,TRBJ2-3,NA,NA,CASSYSLLGGDTQYF,TGTGCCAGCAGCTACTCTCTATTAGGCGGAGATACGCAGTATTTT
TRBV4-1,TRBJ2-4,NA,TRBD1,CASRKTGDMKNIQYF,TGCGCCAGCAGGAAGACAGGGGATATGAAAAACATTCAGTACTTC
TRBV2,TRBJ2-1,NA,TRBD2,CASSESASGRYNEQFF,TGTGCCAGCAGTGAATCGGCTAGCGGGCGATACAATGAGCAGTTCTTC
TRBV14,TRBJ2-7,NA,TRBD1,CASSPPLGDRADHEQYF,TGTGCCAGCAGCCCCCCCCTCGGGGACAGAGCGGACCACGAGCAGTACTTC
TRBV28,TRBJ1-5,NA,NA,CASNPTGQLNQPQHF,TGTGCCAGCAATCCCACCGGACAGCTTAATCAGCCCCAGCATTTT
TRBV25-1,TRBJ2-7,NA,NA,CASSSPSGDYEQYF,TGTGCCAGCAGTTCCCCCAGTGGAGACTACGAGCAGTACTTC
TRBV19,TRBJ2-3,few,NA,CASGRTGGTAQYF,TGTGCCAGTGGGAGGACAGGCGGTACGGCGCAGTATTTT
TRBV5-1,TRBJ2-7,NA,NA,CASSSNTAGSGYEQYF,TGCGCCAGCAGCTCTAACACGGCAGGCTCTGGCTACGAGCAGTACTTC
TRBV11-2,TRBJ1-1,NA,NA,CASSLRPGGMSTEAFF,TGTGCCAGCAGCTTACGACCGGGGGGCATGAGCACTGAAGCTTTCTTT
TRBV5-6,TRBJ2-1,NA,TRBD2,CASSLDIEREASYNEQFF,TGTGCCAGCAGCTTGGATATAGAGCGGGAGGCGTCCTACAATGAGCAGTTCTTC
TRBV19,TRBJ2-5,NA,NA,CASSELSQETQYF,TGTGCCAGTAGTGAGTTGAGCCAAGAGACCCAGTACTTC
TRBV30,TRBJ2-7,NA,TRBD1,CAWSPHPTGNGEQYF,TGTGCCTGGAGTCCCCACCCGACAGGGAACGGCGAGCAGTACTTC
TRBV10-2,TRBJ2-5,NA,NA,CASSERWWETQYF,TGCGCCAGCAGTGAACGGTGGTGGGAGACCCAGTACTTC
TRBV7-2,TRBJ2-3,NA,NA,CASSLWATSSTDTQYF,TGTGCCAGCAGCTTATGGGCTACCTCTAGCACAGATACGCAGTATTTT
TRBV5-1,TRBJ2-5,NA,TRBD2,CASNRIGAGVGGETQYF,TGCGCCAGCAACCGGATTGGAGCGGGAGTGGGAGGAGAGACCCAGTACTTC
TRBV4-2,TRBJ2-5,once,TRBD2,CASSQDSGRALRETQYF,TGTGCCAGCAGCCAAGATAGCGGGAGGGCCTTGAGGGAGACCCAGTACTTC
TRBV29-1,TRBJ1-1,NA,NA,CSVEPREGNTEAFF,TGCAGCGTCGAACCCAGGGAGGGAAACACTGAAGCTTTCTTT
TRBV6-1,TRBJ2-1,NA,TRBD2,CASMGREGLQQFF,TGTGCCAGCATGGGGCGGGAGGGGCTTCAGCAGTTCTTC
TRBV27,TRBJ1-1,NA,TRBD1,CASSQDSGTGNTEAFF,TGTGCCAGCAGTCAAGATTCCGGGACAGGGAACACTGAAGCTTTCTTT
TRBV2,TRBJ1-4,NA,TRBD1,CASSEGGQPHEKLFF,TGTGCCAGCAGTGAAGGGGGACAGCCTCATGAAAAACTGTTTTTT
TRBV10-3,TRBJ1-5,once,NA,CAISGETSNQPQHF,TGTGCCATCAGTGGCGAGACTAGCAATCAGCCCCAGCATTTT
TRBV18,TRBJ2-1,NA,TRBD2,CASSPPSSSGVNEQFF,TGTGCCAGCTCACCACCATCTTCAAGCGGGGTCAATGAGCAGTTCTTC
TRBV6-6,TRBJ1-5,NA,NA,CASSYASQRGDQPQHF,TGTGCCAGCAGTTACGCCTCACAAAGGGGGGATCAGCCCCAGCATTTT
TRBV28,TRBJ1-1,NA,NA,CASRDLGQGNTEAFF,TGTGCCAGCAGGGACCTAGGGCAGGGGAACACTGAAGCTTTCTTT
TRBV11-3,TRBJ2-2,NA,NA,CASSLKWTSGESGELFF,TGTGCCAGCAGCCTCAAATGGACCAGTGGTGAATCCGGGGAGCTGTTTTTT
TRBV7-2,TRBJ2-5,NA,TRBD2,CASSIGTSGRGYQETQYF,TGTGCCAGCAGCATCGGGACTAGCGGGAGGGGGTACCAAGAGACCCAGTACTTC
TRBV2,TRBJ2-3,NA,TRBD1,CASSEPSTGGGF,TGTGCCAGCAGTGAACCATCGACAGGGGGGGGTTTT
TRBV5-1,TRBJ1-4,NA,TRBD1,CASSLGGSANEKLFF,TGCGCCAGCAGCTTAGGGGGCTCGGCTAATGAAAAACTGTTTTTT
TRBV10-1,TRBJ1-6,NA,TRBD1,CASSADRVASPLHF,TGCGCCAGCAGCGCGGACAGGGTGGCTTCACCCCTCCACTTT
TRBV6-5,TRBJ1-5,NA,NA,CASSYGGDPNQPQHF,TGTGCCAGCAGTTACGGGGGAGATCCTAATCAGCCCCAGCATTTT
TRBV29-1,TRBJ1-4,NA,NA,CSGRGGGENEKLFF,TGCAGCGGACGAGGGGGGGGCGAAAATGAAAAACTGTTTTTT
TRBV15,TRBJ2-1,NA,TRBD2,CATSKLLAGVYNEQFF,TGTGCCACCAGCAAGCTCCTAGCGGGAGTATACAATGAGCAGTTCTTC
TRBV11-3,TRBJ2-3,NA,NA,CASSLSNTDTQYF,TGTGCCAGCAGCTTGTCTAACACAGATACGCAGTATTTT
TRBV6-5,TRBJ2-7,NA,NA,CASSYDPSYEQYF,TGTGCCAGCAGTTACGACCCATCCTACGAGCAGTACTTC
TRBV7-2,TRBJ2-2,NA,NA,CASSSGFDTGELFF,TGTGCCAGCAGCTCGGGATTTGACACCGGGGAGCTGTTTTTT
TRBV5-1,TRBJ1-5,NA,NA,CASSLGELSNQPQHF,TGCGCCAGCAGCTTAGGGGAATTAAGCAATCAGCCCCAGCATTTT
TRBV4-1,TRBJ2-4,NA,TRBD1,CASSQFKIGTGLAKNIQYF,TGCGCCAGCAGCCAATTCAAAATTGGGACAGGACTAGCCAAAAACATTCAGTACTTC
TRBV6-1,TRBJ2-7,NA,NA,CASSEAGEFEQYF,TGTGCCAGCAGTGAAGCGGGGGAGTTCGAGCAGTACTTC
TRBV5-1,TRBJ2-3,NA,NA,CASSPQILVTDTQYF,TGCGCCAGCAGCCCCCAGATCCTCGTCACAGATACGCAGTATTTT
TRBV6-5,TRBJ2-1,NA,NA,CASSLTPTRTEQFF,TGTGCCAGCAGCCTAACCCCGACTAGGACTGAGCAGTTCTTC
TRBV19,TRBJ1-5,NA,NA,CASSISGNFNQPQHF,TGTGCCAGTAGTATTTCGGGGAACTTTAATCAGCCCCAGCATTTT